These 32 T cell receptor beta chains share one sample of origin, sequenced in a study of blood T cell repertoires in COVID-19. Assay used: immunoSEQ multiplex PCR; TCRdb lists only in-frame clones, some missing. Of around 220,000 clones listed, almost 90% are singletons. The specimen was peripheral blood. The origin of the receptors is a young man with active or convalescent COVID-19.

This chain uses TRBV6-1 with TRBJ1-4; tentatively, D is TRBD1 (5 bases). V lost 2 bases and J 5 bases, leaving 12 bases between the germline ends. CDR3 size: 15 residues. Germline CDR1 reads MNHNS; CDR2 reads SASEGT. CDR3 region: CASSEFRVVNEKLFF. CDR3 nucleotides: TGTGCCAGCAGTGAATTCAGGGTGGTCAATGAAAAACTGTTTTTT.

V gene TRBV28 combines with J gene TRBJ1-5; D unresolved. The CDR3 is made up of 16 amino acids. Germline assignment: CDR1 MDHEN and CDR2 SYDVKM. V was shortened by 4 bases and J by 0 bases, with 13 bases between the two germline ends. CDR3: CASSSTLNYSNQPQHF. CDR3 nucleotides: TGTGCCAGCAGTTCTACCCTCAATTATAGCAATCAGCCCCAGCATTTT.

J is TRBJ2-7 and V is TRBV19, with TRBD2 as a possible D gene (5 bases). Trimming took 10 bases from V and 7 from J, leaving 17 bases between them. The V gene's germline CDR1 is LNHDA and CDR2 SQIVND (reference sequence). There are 12 residues in the CDR3. The CDR3 region has the DNA TGTGCCACACTAGACCAGGTGAATGAGCAGTACTTC. Its protein is CATLDQVNEQYF.

The chain employs TRBV5-6 and TRBJ1-2; D not certain. The V gene's germline CDR1 is SGHDT and CDR2 YYEEEE. This CDR3 contains 14 residues. Trimming removed 0 bases from V and 0 bases from J, with 6 bases in between. CDR3 bases: TGTGCCAGCAGCTTGGTGTCTCCTAACTATGGCTACACCTTC. Its protein product is CASSLVSPNYGYTF.

This clone was seen only once. This chain connects TRBV12-5 to TRBJ2-2; the match to TRBD2 covers 10 bases. With V trimmed by 6 bases and J by 2 bases, 6 bases remained unmatched. This CDR3 has 16 amino acids. Germline assignment: CDR1 LGHNT and CDR2 FRNRAP. CDR3 loop: CASGRLLAGNTGELFF. CDR3 DNA: TGTGCTAGTGGCCGGCTACTAGCGGGAAACACCGGGGAGCTGTTTTTT. Full variable domain (rest looked up from reference TRBV12-5 and TRBJ2-2): DARVTQTPRHKVTEMGQEVTMRCQPILGHNTVFWYRQTMMQGLELLAYFRNRAPLDDSGMPKDRFSAEMPDATLATLKIQPSEPRDSAVYFCASGRLLAGNTGELFFGEGSRLTVL.

This sequence joins TRBV12-3 or TRBV12-4 and TRBJ2-1; perhaps TRBD1 as D (5 bases). The CDR3 covers 13 residues. Trimming shortened V by 6 bases and J by 9 bases, and 15 bases separated the two germline ends. CDR3 residues: CASSLQGRSEQFF. The CDR3 coding sequence is TGTGCCAGCAGCCTTCAGGGCCGAAGTGAGCAGTTCTTC.

This clone was recorded only once. This chain links TRBV2 with TRBJ1-1; no clear D. In germline, CDR1 is SNHLY, CDR2 FYNNEI. The CDR3 contains 15 residues. Between the trimmed V and J ends, which lost 6 bases and 4 bases, there was a span of 18 bases. The CDR3 DNA reads TGTGCCAGCAGCCCGGCGGTACCAAAACCCACTGAAGCTTTCTTT. It yields the protein CASSPAVPKPTEAFF.

The gene calls are TRBV2 and TRBJ2-1; 11 bases line up with TRBD2. Germline V CDR1 and CDR2: SNHLY, FYNNEI. The CDR3 spans 17 residues. Trimming removed 3 bases from V and 7 bases from J; junction bases left unmatched: 11. CDR3 coding DNA: TGTGCCAGCAGTGAGTCTAGCGGGAGGACCTGGTCTAATGAGCAGTTCTTC. Amino acids: CASSESSGRTWSNEQFF.

This chain uses TRBV27 with TRBJ2-7; 9 nucleotides align to TRBD2. V lost 5 bases, J lost 6 bases, and 5 bases stayed unmatched. Per the germline V gene, CDR1 is MNHEY and CDR2 is SMNVEV (reference sequence). The CDR3 consists of 13 residues. CDR3 nucleotides: TGTGCCAGCAGTACTCTAGCGGGACGCGAGCAGTACTTC. Residues: CASSTLAGREQYF.

The chain employs TRBV28 and TRBJ2-5; 7 bases fit TRBD2. V lost 4 bases to trimming and J lost 6 bases; unmatched junction nucleotides: 17. The CDR3 has 17 residues. CDR1 is MDHEN, CDR2 SYDVKM, per germline. The CDR3 spells CASSSPRLAPWVKTQYF. The CDR3 DNA reads as TGTGCCAGCAGTTCTCCCCGACTAGCCCCTTGGGTAAAGACCCAGTACTTC.

The V and J genes are TRBV30 and TRBJ1-3; D is undetermined. Germline-derived CDR1 and CDR2 are GTSNPN and SVGIG (reference sequence). This CDR3 is 13 amino acids long. V lost 6 bases to trimming and J lost 0 bases, with 9 bases between them. CDR3 loop: CACRQDSGNTIYF. The CDR3 nucleotides are TGTGCCTGTAGGCAGGACTCTGGAAACACCATATATTTT.

The chain joins TRBV7-8 to TRBJ2-1; a weak D match, TRBD2 (5 bases). This CDR3 is 14 amino acids long. Germline V gene sequence: CDR1 SGHVS, CDR2 FQNEAQ. V was shortened by 2 bases and J by 9 bases, with 14 bases between the two germline ends. CDR3 in amino acids: CASSLYPPGFEQFF. The CDR3 DNA sequence: TGTGCCAGCAGCTTATATCCCCCGGGATTTGAGCAGTTCTTC.

This chain links TRBV7-3 with TRBJ2-1, with 11 positions matching TRBD2. Losses at the gene ends were 2 bases for V and 7 bases for J; bases not matched to a gene: 10. Germline assignment: CDR1 SGHTA and CDR2 FQGTGA. This CDR3 is 17 amino acids long. CDR3 in amino acids: CASSLGLAGGISNEQFF. The DNA for the CDR3 is TGTGCCAGCAGCTTAGGGCTAGCGGGAGGAATTTCGAATGAGCAGTTCTTC.

This sequence joins TRBV2 and TRBJ2-3; TRBD2 is a possible D gene (6 bases). V was trimmed by 3 bases and J by 2 bases, leaving 9 bases between them. In germline, CDR1 is SNHLY, CDR2 FYNNEI. The CDR3 is 14 amino acids. This chain's CDR3 is CASSDRGITDTQYF. CDR3 nucleotide sequence: TGTGCCAGCAGTGATCGGGGGATCACAGATACGCAGTATTTT.

The V and J genes are TRBV28 and TRBJ1-1, with D perhaps TRBD1 (6 bases). Trimming removed 6 bases at V and 6 bases at J, with 14 bases between. Germline-derived CDR1 and CDR2 are MDHEN and SYDVKM. CDR3 length: 13 residues. DNA for the CDR3: TGTGCCAGCAGCCTAACAGGGACCTCTGAAGCTTTCTTT. Its translation: CASSLTGTSEAFF.

The chain is built from TRBV5-6 and TRBJ1-1, with D perhaps TRBD1 (6 bases). Trimming shortened V by 1 base and J by 1 base, and 11 bases separated the two germline ends. CDR3 length: 15 residues. Germline V lookup: CDR1 SGHDT, CDR2 YYEEEE. The CDR3 nucleotides read TGTGCCAGCAGCTTGCAGGGGTGGGGGAACACTGAAGCTTTCTTT. Translated, it gives CASSLQGWGNTEAFF.

This chain connects TRBV5-4 to TRBJ1-1; 10 nucleotides align to TRBD1. Trimming took 5 bases from V and 5 from J; bases not matched to a gene: 21. The CDR3 covers 19 residues. Germline assignment: CDR1 SGHNT and CDR2 YYREEE (reference sequence). CDR3 residues: CASSVPQTGGVGSGTEAFF. The DNA of the CDR3 is TGTGCCAGCAGTGTTCCACAGACAGGGGGCGTCGGGTCTGGGACTGAAGCTTTCTTT.

The V call is TRBV6-1, the J call TRBJ1-5, with TRBD1 as a possible D gene (5 bases). This CDR3 is built from 15 residues. CDR1 and CDR2 (germline): MNHNS, SASEGT. V shed 3 bases and J shed 7 bases, with 16 bases lying between them. The CDR3 sequence is CASSDLQGSGQPQHF. DNA for the CDR3: TGTGCCAGCAGTGACCTTCAGGGAAGTGGACAGCCCCAGCATTTT.

The J gene is TRBJ1-1, the V gene TRBV19, with 9 nucleotides matching TRBD1. Trimming removed 3 bases from V and 7 bases from J; junction bases left unmatched: 21. Germline V lookup: CDR1 LNHDA, CDR2 SQIVND (reference sequence). The CDR3 runs to 19 residues. The CDR3 sequence is CASSMTGTGFSGLLGEAFF. DNA of the CDR3: TGTGCCAGTAGTATGACCGGGACAGGGTTTAGCGGGCTGTTAGGTGAAGCTTTCTTT.

This rearrangement joins TRBV24-1 to TRBJ1-5; D not resolved. From germline, CDR1 is KGHDR and CDR2 SFDVKD. Between the trimmed V and J ends, which lost 0 bases and 7 bases, there was a span of 12 bases. CDR3 length: 15 amino acids. CDR3 nucleotide sequence: TGTGCCACCAGTGATTTGCGTGAGGTCGGACAGCCCCAGCATTTT. Its translation: CATSDLREVGQPQHF.

The CDR3 protein is CASSLGTGNQPQHF. The DNA of the CDR3 is TGTGCCAGCAGCTTGGGGACAGGGAATCAGCCCCAGCATTTT. The V call is TRBV5-5, the J call TRBJ1-5; TRBD1 aligns across 8 bases. This CDR3 comprises 14 residues. Per the germline V gene, CDR1 is SGHKS and CDR2 is YYEKEE (reference sequence). V trimming: 0 bases; J trimming: 4 bases; junction bases outside the gene matches: 0.

The chain carries TRBV12-5 and TRBJ2-5, with D perhaps matching TRBD1 (5 bases). The CDR3 loop spans 12 amino acids. The germline V gene encodes CDR1 LGHNT and CDR2 FRNRAP. The V end was cut by 8 bases, the J end by 9 bases, with 16 bases between. CDR3 amino acids: CASSWTTWPQYF. The CDR3 DNA reads as TGTGCTAGTTCTTGGACAACTTGGCCCCAGTACTTC.

This chain joins TRBV5-4 and TRBJ2-1, with TRBD2 identical over 8 bases. Germline assignment: CDR1 SGHNT and CDR2 YYREEE (reference sequence). Trimming at V came to 0 bases and at J to 1 base, leaving 3 bases not matched to a gene. CDR3 length: 16 amino acids. Written as DNA, the CDR3 is TGTGCCAGCAGCTTGGGAGCGGGAGTTTCCTACAATGAGCAGTTCTTC. It yields the protein CASSLGAGVSYNEQFF.

This sequence joins TRBV29-1 and TRBJ2-3, with D unresolved. CDR3 size: 11 residues. Trimming left V 5 bases short and J 2 bases short, with 5 bases between. Germline lookup yields CDR1 SQVTM and CDR2 ANQGSEA. CDR3: CSVPNTDTQYF. DNA of the CDR3: TGCAGCGTTCCCAACACAGATACGCAGTATTTT.

Only one count was recorded for this clone. This rearrangement joins TRBV7-2 to TRBJ1-2; D perhaps matches TRBD1 (5 bases). Germline CDR1 SGHTA, CDR2 FQGNSA. V lost 5 bases and J lost 4, with 14 bases in between. The CDR3 extends over 14 amino acids. CDR3 coding DNA: TGTGCCAGCAGCGACAGTGCAGGCTCCTATGGCTACACCTTC. It codes for CASSDSAGSYGYTF.

V usage is TRBV19 and J usage is TRBJ2-7; the match to TRBD2 covers 8 bases. Trimming at V came to 6 bases and at J to 0 bases, leaving 7 bases not matched to a gene. Germline V gives CDR1 LNHDA, CDR2 SQIVND (reference sequence). This CDR3 spans 15 amino acids. CDR3 protein: CASSGRADGSYEQYF. The CDR3 DNA sequence: TGTGCCAGTAGCGGGAGGGCCGATGGCTCCTACGAGCAGTACTTC.

The V gene is TRBV18, the J gene TRBJ2-7; perhaps TRBD2 as D (5 bases). Trimming took off 4 bases at V and 5 bases at J, with 27 bases between the two ends. The CDR3 is 18 residues long. The germline V gene has CDR1 KGHSH and CDR2 LQKENI. CDR3 nucleotides: TGTGCCAGCTCACTAACCGGGGTAGTCCGGGGTATCGACCACGAGCAGTACTTC. Its protein product is CASSLTGVVRGIDHEQYF.

This chain joins TRBV7-2 and TRBJ2-2, with D possibly being TRBD2 (5 bases). The CDR3 runs to 13 residues. V was cut by 5 bases and J by 7 bases, with 11 bases left in between. The germline V gene encodes CDR1 SGHTA and CDR2 FQGNSA. As DNA, the CDR3 is TGTGCCAGCAGCCAAGGAGGTGGCGGGGAGCTGTTTTTT. Amino acids: CASSQGGGGELFF.

This clone appeared once. Additional DNA sequences in this sample encode the identical CDR3. The rearrangement links TRBV19 to TRBJ1-1; D perhaps matches TRBD1 (5 bases). V dropped 4 bases and J dropped 1 base, with 7 bases sitting between them. The germline CDR1 and CDR2 sequences are LNHDA and SQIVND (reference sequence). The CDR3 has 13 residues. CDR3 in amino acids: CASSTTGNTEAFF. CDR3 in DNA: TGTGCCAGTAGTACAACAGGGAACACTGAAGCTTTCTTT.

This sequence joins TRBV7-3 and TRBJ2-1; 7 bases fit TRBD1. The germline V gene encodes CDR1 SGHTA and CDR2 FQGTGA. J was trimmed by 5 bases and V by 4 bases; bases with no gene match: 5. The CDR3 has 14 amino acids. CDR3: CASSSTTGNNEQFF. CDR3 in DNA: TGTGCCAGCAGCTCTACGACAGGGAACAATGAGCAGTTCTTC.

In its sample, this clone was seen many times. The chain employs TRBV29-1 and TRBJ1-1; possible D gene TRBD1, 6 bases. From germline, CDR1 is SQVTM and CDR2 ANQGSEA. CDR3 length equals 13 residues. Trimming shortened V by 4 bases and J by 2 bases, and 11 bases separated the two germline ends. CDR3 sequence (DNA): TGCAGCGTTGCCCAGACAGGAAACACTGAAGCTTTCTTT. Protein product: CSVAQTGNTEAFF.

The gene calls are TRBV3-1 (or the pseudogene TRBV3-2) and TRBJ1-2; the D is unclear. V lost 9 bases and J lost 8, with 10 bases in between. The CDR3 spans 10 residues. Germline V gene data show CDR1 as LGHDT and CDR2 as YNNKEL (reference sequence). DNA of the CDR3: TGTGCCAGTTCTGTCGGGGGCTACACCTTC. Protein sequence: CASSVGGYTF.